This TCR beta chain was documented in a study of T cell responses to AZD1222 COVID-19 vaccine. Method: immunoSEQ multiplex PCR; TCRdb's copy keeps in-frame clones and lacks some. The sample consists of nearly 110,000 clones, around nine tenths of them appearing once. CDR1 and CDR2 from the germline V gene are MNHEY and SMNVEV (reference sequence). The CDR3 loop spans 15 amino acids. V lost 3 bases and J 3 bases, leaving 14 bases between the germline ends. The source material was peripheral blood, sampled 28 days after the second AZD1222 dose. The origin of this receptor is an adult who received the AZD1222 COVID-19 vaccine. The rearrangement joins TRBV27 to TRBJ1-1, with D perhaps TRBD1 (5 bases). CDR3 loop: CASSFGTPRYTEAFF. CDR3 DNA: TGTGCCAGCAGTTTCGGGACCCCGAGGTACACTGAAGCTTTCTTT.